Listed below are T cell receptor beta chains from one sample, sequenced in a study of T cell responses to AZD1222 COVID-19 vaccine. The repertoire was sequenced with immunoSEQ multiplex PCR; TCRdb's copy has only in-frame clones and lacks some. The table lists fewer than 130,000 clones, around 90% of them singletons. The sequencing used peripheral blood, collected 28 days after the second AZD1222 dose. The receptor source for this set is an adult who received the AZD1222 COVID-19 vaccine. The CDR3 runs from the conserved cysteine through the conserved F or W. The order of the fields is V gene, CDR3 protein.

>TRBV3-1/TRBV3-2
CASSPRENTEAFF
>TRBV30
CAWSPGSNQPQHF
>TRBV5-5
CASSPEVSYEQYF
>TRBV28
CASSGPHPGYTF
>TRBV2
CASSTGQGNEKLFF
>TRBV7-2
CASSLVQNTGELFF
>TRBV2
CASSDSGTGTSYEQYF
>TRBV7-3
CASSPVFGAIWRGVISYEQYF
>TRBV7-8
CASSPSSGSYEQYF
>TRBV19
CASREAGELFF
>TRBV4-3
CASSQVPRADTNTEAFF
>TRBV7-9
CASSLALRDYEQYF
>TRBV7-3
CASSLTTGGGTEAFF
>TRBV19
CASSIYSGRLNTGELFF
>TRBV28
CASSLWPTGNQPQHF
>TRBV21-1
CASSPPEGLQETQYF
>TRBV5-4
CASSSDRENTGELFF
>TRBV6-5
CASRGGYNSPLHF
>TRBV6-5
CASRRGVPYGYTF
>TRBV18
CASSPEPFTGEQYF
>TRBV4-1
CASSYLGGGREKLFF
>TRBV6-1
CASSELWSSNQPQHF
>TRBV7-9
CASSPRAKNLGSGELFF
>TRBV5-4
CASSWGGEGTDTQYF
>TRBV4-1
CASSQEGSGNTIYF
>TRBV6-2/TRBV6-3
CASSYSPQNYGYTF
>TRBV6-5
CASSWTSVGVNEQFF
>TRBV10-3
CAIREGQGAPEAFF
>TRBV2
CASSGGDRVAYGYTF
>TRBV9
CASSAGTLLYGYTF
>TRBV19
CASRKYIPDSNQPQHF
>TRBV7-3
CASSLTRGTEAFF
>TRBV18
CASSAGTDRIYGYTF
>TRBV7-3
CASSMTGGNTEAFF
>TRBV5-1
CASSSGLASYNEQFF
>TRBV12-3/TRBV12-4
CASGRREQFF
>TRBV3-1/TRBV3-2
CASSHPPGTANTEAFF
>TRBV30
CALRGHRLAGGDTQYF
>TRBV6-1
CASSEPGQVLNEQYF
>TRBV5-1
CASSSTGGAGELFF
>TRBV7-9
CASTGQGSTDTQYF
>TRBV18
CASSLGTGRVGNQPQHF
>TRBV7-2
CASSFTGQGSYEQYF
>TRBV29-1
CSVAKGYGQGQETQYF
>TRBV5-1
CASRLEGLSGNTIYF